The entry below describes one TCR beta chain. The target antigen is unknown. J lost 5 bases, V lost 8 bases, and 9 bases had no gene match. The CDR3 has 14 residues. In germline, CDR1 is SEHNR, CDR2 FQNEAQ (reference sequence). The data stem from a study of T-cell reconstitution after alpha-beta-depleted transplantation in children. TCRbeta library construction was performed incorporating unique molecular identifiers. From the PCR reads, TCRdb called clonotypes with MiXCR, one entry per CDR3 protein. The table has about 980,000 distinct CDR3 sequences, 25% to 35% seen once; the top ten hold roughly 28%. Broader study findings: Alpha-beta T cells about two months after transplant reportedly derived from several hundred expanded graft clones. Newly made T cells mostly supplied T-cell counts and diversity one year after transplant.

This receptor was taken from a boy in the first two years of life who had a stem cell transplant for SCID, so the T cells may come from the graft donor. Source: PBMCs, mostly from graft donor cells, taken 360 days after TCRalphabeta/CD19-depleted stem cell transplant. This rearrangement joins TRBV7-9 to TRBJ2-5; TRBD1 matches 9 bases. CDR3 in amino acids: CASYRDRVGETQYF. The DNA for the CDR3 is TGTGCCAGCTATCGGGACAGGGTCGGGGAGACCCAGTACTTC.